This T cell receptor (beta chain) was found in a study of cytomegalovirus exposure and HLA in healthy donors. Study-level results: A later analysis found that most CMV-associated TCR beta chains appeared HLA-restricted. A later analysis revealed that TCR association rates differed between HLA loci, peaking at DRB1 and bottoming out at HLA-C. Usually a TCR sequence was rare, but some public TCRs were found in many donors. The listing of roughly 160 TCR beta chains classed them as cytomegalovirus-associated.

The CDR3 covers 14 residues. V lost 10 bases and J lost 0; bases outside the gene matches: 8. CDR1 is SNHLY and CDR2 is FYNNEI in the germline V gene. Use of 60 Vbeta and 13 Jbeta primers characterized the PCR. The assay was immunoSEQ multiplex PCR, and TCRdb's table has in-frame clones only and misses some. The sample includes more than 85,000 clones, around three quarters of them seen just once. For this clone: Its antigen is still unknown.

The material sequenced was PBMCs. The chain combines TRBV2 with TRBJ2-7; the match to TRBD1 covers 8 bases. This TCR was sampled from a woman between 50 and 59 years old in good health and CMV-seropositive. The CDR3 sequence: CATWDRMSSYEQYF. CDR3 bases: TGTGCCACATGGGACAGGATGAGCTCCTACGAGCAGTACTTC.